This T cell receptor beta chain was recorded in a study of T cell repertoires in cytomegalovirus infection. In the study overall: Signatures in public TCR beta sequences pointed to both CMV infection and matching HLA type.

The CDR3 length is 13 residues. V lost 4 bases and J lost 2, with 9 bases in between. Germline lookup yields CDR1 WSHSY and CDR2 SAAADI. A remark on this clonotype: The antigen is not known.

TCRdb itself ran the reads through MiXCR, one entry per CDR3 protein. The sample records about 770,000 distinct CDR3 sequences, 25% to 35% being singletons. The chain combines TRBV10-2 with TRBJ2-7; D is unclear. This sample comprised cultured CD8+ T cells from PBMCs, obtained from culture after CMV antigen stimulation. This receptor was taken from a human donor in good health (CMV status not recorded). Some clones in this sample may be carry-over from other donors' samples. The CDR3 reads CASSAGRTYEQYF. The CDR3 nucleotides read TGCGCCAGCAGTGCAGGTAGAACCTACGAGCAGTACTTC.